Presented here are 6 T cell receptor beta chains from one specimen sequenced in a study of PD-1 blockade in classical Hodgkin lymphoma. Relapse was seen in all patients after autologous stem cell transplantation, and brentuximab vedotin exposure was variable. Clones were sequenced by immunoSEQ multiplex PCR, and TCRdb holds only the in-frame ones, with some missing. The profile covers 45,000 to 55,000 clones, with over 70% appearing a single time and around 17% taken by the ten largest. Sequencing used peripheral blood mononuclear cells (PBMCs), obtained at baseline. The receptors originated from a human donor with classical Hodgkin lymphoma.

CDR3 DNA sequence: TGTGCCAGTTCCCTGGGGGAAGGCTACACCTTC. As protein: CASSLGEGYTF. This rearrangement joins TRBV19 to TRBJ1-2, with a weak D call TRBD1 (5 bases). V gave up 8 bases and J gave up 8 bases, with 12 bases separating them. The CDR3 runs 11 residues. Germline V CDR1 and CDR2: LNHDA, SQIVND (reference sequence).

Relative to its sample, this clone is medium-sized (0.01 to 0.1%). A read error may account for a junction end that differs from germline. The genes are TRBV10-3 and TRBJ2-2, with D unclear. Germline values: CDR1 ENHRY, CDR2 SYGVKD. The CDR3 is made up of 14 amino acids. For the CDR3, the DNA is TGTGCCATCAGCCGAACGCCGAAAACCGGGGAGCTGTTTTTT. Translated: CAISRTPKTGELFF.

The chain couples TRBV7-9 to TRBJ1-1; TRBD1 is a possible D gene (6 bases). Trimming pared 2 bases from V and 1 base from J, leaving 14 bases between. This CDR3 comprises 16 residues. Germline V gene sequence: CDR1 SEHNR, CDR2 FQNEAQ (reference sequence). CDR3: CASSLYPQGTNTEAFF. DNA of the CDR3: TGTGCCAGCAGCTTATACCCACAGGGTACGAACACTGAAGCTTTCTTT.

The V call is TRBV23-1, the J call TRBJ1-3, with D perhaps TRBD1 (6 bases). TRBV23-1 is treated as an ORF (open reading frame) with a function not yet certain. The V end lost 3 bases, the J end lost 2 bases, and 8 bases lay between the germline ends. The CDR3 spans 14 residues. The CDR3 DNA is TGCGCCAGCAGTCACCACAGGGCTGGAAACACCATATATTTT. This translates into CASSHHRAGNTIYF.

The chain links TRBV4-2 to TRBJ2-3; a possible D gene is TRBD2 (7 bases). The CDR3 runs to 17 residues. The germline V gene has CDR1 LGHNA and CDR2 YNFKEQ. Trimming took 0 bases from V and 1 from J, leaving 14 bases between them. CDR3 sequence reads: CASSQEGGGGRTDTQYF. The CDR3 DNA sequence: TGTGCCAGCAGCCAAGAGGGCGGGGGCGGCCGCACAGATACGCAGTATTTT.

The rearrangement uses TRBV6-1 and TRBJ2-3; a weak D match, TRBD2 (6 bases). The CDR3 consists of 15 residues. Germline V gene lookup returns CDR1 MNHNS and CDR2 SASEGT. Trimming stripped 4 bases from V and 4 bases from J, with 15 bases between. CDR3 protein: CASSGSPGDPDTQYF. The CDR3 nucleotides read TGTGCCAGCAGTGGTAGCCCGGGAGATCCAGATACGCAGTATTTT.